Sequencing of this T cell receptor (beta chain) was carried out in a study of PD-L1 blockade in urothelial cancer. Trimming cost V 8 bases and J 4 bases; bases outside gene matches: 4. Germline V gene sequence: CDR1 SNHLY, CDR2 FYNNEI. The CDR3 is 13 residues long. Synthetic TCR analog templates were added to each PCR reaction. Generated by immunoSEQ multiplex PCR, the TCRdb table keeps only in-frame clones and is missing some. The sample yields 120,000 or so clones, roughly 83% seen once. Time point noted: peripheral blood 6 weeks after treatment start. The rearrangement uses TRBV2 and TRBJ1-5, with 8 bases fitting TRBD1. The sample was PBMCs, taken around atezolizumab (anti-PD-L1) treatment. The source is a man aged 50-59 years with urothelial cancer. The CDR3: CASLGQANQPQHF. The CDR3 DNA reads as TGTGCCAGCTTGGGACAGGCAAATCAGCCCCAGCATTTT.